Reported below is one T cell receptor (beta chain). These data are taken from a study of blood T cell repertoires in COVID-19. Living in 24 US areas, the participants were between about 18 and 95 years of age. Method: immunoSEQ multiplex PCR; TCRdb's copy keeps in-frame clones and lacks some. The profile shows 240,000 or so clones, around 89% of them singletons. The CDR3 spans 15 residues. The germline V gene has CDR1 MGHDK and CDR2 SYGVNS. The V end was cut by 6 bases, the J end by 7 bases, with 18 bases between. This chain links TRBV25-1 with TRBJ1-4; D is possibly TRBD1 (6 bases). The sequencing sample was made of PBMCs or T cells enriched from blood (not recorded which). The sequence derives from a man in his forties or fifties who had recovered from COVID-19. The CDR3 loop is CASSDWTVRGEKLFF. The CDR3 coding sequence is TGTGCCAGCAGCGATTGGACAGTAAGGGGTGAAAAACTGTTTTTT.